The text below deals with one T cell receptor (beta chain). The specificity of this receptor is unknown. One base away there is no much larger clone; base qualities are not given. TCRbeta CDR3 sequencing was performed on sorted unstimulated T cells and on proliferating T cells recovered from mixed lymphocyte reactions. Fresh whole blood from about ten HLA-typed healthy donors served as the source for isolating PBMCs. To map where alloreactive clones came from, CD4+ regulatory T cells in the unstimulated state were FACS-sorted. The method behind the library was the immunoSEQ multiplex PCR assay. About 10^5 TCR templates per sample were assayed by the deep sequencing platform. Genomic DNA extracted from sorted T cells was used for TCRbeta CDR3 sequencing. The study's processing was this. The R programming language was used for clonal analysis of TCRbeta CDR3 data. Unstimulated samples were compared with post-reaction CFSE-low samples to define alloreactive CD4+ and CD8+ clones. Regulatory or non-regulatory origin was assigned to alloreactive CD4+ clones by matching of sequences to sorted unstimulated Treg and non-Treg repertoires. TCRdb retrieved this table from immuneACCESS and kept in-frame rearrangements only. Not all clones are present; in checked studies, unresolved V genes account for under half, and no reason is known for the remainder. For V, J and clone size, that table is used; D and trimming come from the DNA. Within this sample are 100,000 or so clones, with less than 95% of them counted one time only. Clones ranked in the top ten supply under 0.65% of the sample.

This entry comes from a study of siplizumab effects on memory and regulatory T cells (dated by TCRdb to the late 2010s). Describing the broader study: The effect of the anti-CD2 antibody siplizumab on alloreactive T-cell subsets was examined in allogeneic mixed lymphocyte reactions constructed from human PBMCs. Paper-wide results and their limitations: About 75-96% of proliferating CD4+ or CD8+ clones could not be given a naive or memory phenotype. Sequences below about 10^-5 frequency were poorly captured, so only a minor fraction of alloreactive clones could be mapped to unstimulated subsets. Siplizumab significantly lowered the cumulative frequency of alloreactive sequences that could be traced to unstimulated CD4+ memory T cells. Whether proliferating Tregs from siplizumab cultures actually had suppressive function was not functionally confirmed. Among mappable alloreactive CD4+ clones, an average Treg-derived fraction of about 70% was observed with siplizumab, compared with more than 25% in control reactions. Unstimulated naive T cells appeared to be more diverse than memory T cells, and naive cells seemed to make a substantial contribution to the alloresponse.

The germline V gene encodes CDR1 MNHEY and CDR2 SVGAGI. Including the terminal cysteine and phenylalanine, the CDR3 comprises 15 residues. Left in the record is the CDR3 DNA by itself, 45 bases read in frame from the first base. Compared with germline, V lacks 6 bases and J lacks 10 bases; bases without a gene match: 8. The chain couples TRBV6-5 to TRBJ2-1; 14 bases in the middle match TRBD2. Sequences were obtained from Tregs sorted from blood. This TCR derives from a human donor in good health. CDR3 loop: CASSLGTSGRGEQFF. The sequenced DNA is TGTGCCAGCAGCTTGGGGACTAGCGGGAGAGGGGAGCAGTTCTTC.